One sample yielded the 32 T cell receptor beta chains listed below, sequenced in a study of blood T cell repertoires in COVID-19. Here immunoSEQ multiplex PCR was the method, and the copy in TCRdb shows in-frame clones only, minus some. The sample has around 250,000 clones, about nine tenths seen once; the top ten hold about 16%. The source material was PBMCs or T cells enriched from blood (not recorded which). The receptors here all came from a man aged 18 to 29 who had recovered from COVID-19.

V gene TRBV5-1 combines with J gene TRBJ1-1, with D perhaps TRBD1 (5 bases). The V and J ends lost 4 bases and 4 bases respectively, with 17 bases between them. Germline V gene data show CDR1 as SGHRS and CDR2 as YFSETQ. The CDR3 consists of 15 residues. CDR3 sequence: CASSSTGGWGTEAFF. CDR3 nucleotides: TGCGCCAGCAGCAGTACCGGGGGTTGGGGCACTGAAGCTTTCTTT.

Notes on this clone: The junction does not match germline at one end; this may be a read error. The chain links TRBV7-7 to TRBJ2-5, with 8 bases identical to TRBD2. The CDR3 covers 15 residues. Germline CDR1 reads SSHAT; CDR2 reads FNYEAQ (reference sequence). The CDR3 DNA sequence: TGTGCTAGCAGCTTGGGGACTAGGCCCCAAGAGACCCAGTACTTC. It yields the protein CASSLGTRPQETQYF.

The chain carries TRBV3-1 (or the pseudogene TRBV3-2) and TRBJ2-4, with TRBD2 identical over 12 bases. The CDR3 length is 22 residues. V trimming: 1 base; J trimming: 1 base; junction bases outside the gene matches: 17. Germline values: CDR1 LGHDT, CDR2 YNNKEL (reference sequence). In nucleotides, the CDR3 is TGTGCCAGCAGCCAAGCACACGGCAGTCCTAGCGGGGGGGCATGGGCCAAAAACATTCAGTACTTC. The encoded protein is CASSQAHGSPSGGAWAKNIQYF.

The chain carries TRBV3-1 (or the pseudogene TRBV3-2) and TRBJ2-7; 9 bases fit TRBD1. V lost 1 base and J lost 3; bases outside the gene matches: 4. CDR3 length equals 15 residues. Germline V gene sequence: CDR1 LGHDT, CDR2 YNNKEL (reference sequence). CDR3 in amino acids: CASSQAGQGLYEQYF. CDR3 nucleotide sequence: TGTGCCAGCAGCCAAGCGGGACAGGGTCTCTACGAGCAGTACTTC.

This clone was counted a few times. The gene calls are TRBV7-9 and TRBJ2-3, with D tentatively TRBD2 (6 bases). Germline V gives CDR1 SEHNR, CDR2 FQNEAQ (reference sequence). The CDR3 is 15 amino acids. V gave up 5 bases and J gave up 1 base, with 13 bases separating them. CDR3 DNA sequence: TGTGCCAGCAGCCTGGGGCGGGGTGGCACAGATACGCAGTATTTT. As protein: CASSLGRGGTDTQYF.

The rearrangement links TRBV10-3 to TRBJ1-1, with TRBD1 matching 9 bases. Germline CDR1 is ENHRY and CDR2 is SYGVKD. With 7 bases clipped from V and 7 bases from J, the junction kept 7 bases outside the gene matches. This CDR3 contains 13 residues. The CDR3 DNA is TGTGCCATCAACCCCGGACAGGGGATTGAAGCTTTCTTT. The encoded protein is CAINPGQGIEAFF.

This chain uses TRBV27 with TRBJ1-6, with 7 positions matching TRBD1. With 6 bases clipped from V and 5 bases from J, the junction kept 7 bases outside the gene matches. The CDR3 contains 15 residues. CDR1 MNHEY and CDR2 SMNVEV come from the germline V gene (reference sequence). In DNA, the CDR3 is TGTGCCAGCAGGCCCTCGACAGGGAATAATTCACCCCTCCACTTT. It yields the protein CASRPSTGNNSPLHF.

A few counts support this clone. The chain combines TRBV28 with TRBJ1-1; D may be TRBD1 (6 bases). Germline CDR1 is MDHEN and CDR2 is SYDVKM. Deletions cut 1 base from V and 8 bases from J, with 14 bases between. The CDR3 covers 14 residues. The CDR3 DNA follows: TGTGCCAGCAGTTTATACAGGGTTGGTGCCGAAGCTTTCTTT. Protein: CASSLYRVGAEAFF.

The chain joins TRBV7-9 to TRBJ2-3; D perhaps matches TRBD1 (5 bases). The germline V gene encodes CDR1 SEHNR and CDR2 FQNEAQ (reference sequence). This CDR3 comprises 14 residues. The V end lost 4 bases, the J end lost 2 bases, and 10 bases lay between the germline ends. This CDR3 is CASSSAGPTDTQYF. CDR3 DNA: TGTGCCAGCAGCTCTGCAGGGCCCACAGATACGCAGTATTTT.

The chain joins TRBV6-5 to TRBJ1-2, with TRBD1 identical over 7 bases. The CDR3 contains 15 residues. CDR1 is MNHEY, CDR2 SVGAGI, per germline. The V segment lost 6 bases and the J segment 4 bases; nucleotides outside the gene matches: 11. This CDR3 reads CASRGDRDSLYGYTF. The CDR3 nucleotides read TGTGCCAGCAGGGGAGACCGGGACAGCCTCTATGGCTACACCTTC.

The chain carries TRBV7-9 and TRBJ2-5; D is perhaps TRBD1 (6 bases). CDR3 size: 15 residues. CDR1 SEHNR and CDR2 FQNEAQ come from the germline V gene (reference sequence). V lost 1 base, J lost 4 bases, and 13 bases lay in between. The CDR3 reads CASSLGTGHSETQYF. CDR3 nucleotide sequence: TGTGCCAGCAGCTTAGGGACGGGACATTCAGAGACCCAGTACTTC. Full variable domain (remainder filled in from reference TRBV7-9 and TRBJ2-5): DTGVSQNPRHKITKRGQNVTFRCDPISEHNRLYWYRQTLGQGPEFLTYFQNEAQLEKSRLLSDRFSAERPKGSFSTLEIQRTEQGDSAMYLCASSLGTGHSETQYFGPGTRLLVL.

The chain is built from TRBV10-3 and TRBJ1-2, with 8 positions matching TRBD1. The CDR3 runs 13 residues. Unmatched junction bases numbered 4, after V lost 6 bases and J lost 4 bases. Germline V gives CDR1 ENHRY, CDR2 SYGVKD. The CDR3 DNA is TGTGCCATCAGCAAGGACAGGGCCTATGGCTACACCTTC. Amino acid sequence: CAISKDRAYGYTF.

This clone appeared once. The CDR3 here is CASSLQGAAETQYF. The CDR3 region has the DNA TGTGCCAGCAGTCTACAGGGGGCCGCAGAGACCCAGTACTTC. This chain links TRBV6-5 with TRBJ2-5; TRBD1 matches at 9 bases. Germline lookup yields CDR1 MNHEY and CDR2 SVGAGI. V lost 5 bases, J lost 4 bases, and 5 bases stayed unmatched. CDR3 length equals 14 residues.

The V and J genes are TRBV18 and TRBJ2-7, with TRBD2 matching over 8 bases. This CDR3 region has 14 residues. In germline, CDR1 is KGHSH, CDR2 LQKENI. Trimming took 3 bases from V and 6 from J; bases not matched to a gene: 7. Written as DNA, the CDR3 is TGTGCCAGCTCACCGAGGGAGCGGGAGAGCGAGCAGTACTTC. Encoded protein: CASSPRERESEQYF.

This clone was counted once. The chain links TRBV19 to TRBJ2-7; 8 bases agree with TRBD2. The CDR3 is 15 residues long. V shed 3 bases and J 0 bases; nucleotides not matched to a gene: 4. Looked up from germline, CDR1 is LNHDA and CDR2 is SQIVND (reference sequence). The CDR3 DNA is TGTGCCAGTAGTATTGTAGCGGGGCCCTCCTACGAGCAGTACTTC. Its protein product is CASSIVAGPSYEQYF.

This chain connects TRBV5-6 to TRBJ2-7; 7 bases are a match to TRBD2. CDR1 and CDR2 (germline): SGHDT, YYEEEE. The length of the CDR3 is 14 residues. After removal of 4 bases from V and 4 bases from J, the junction contained 8 bases not matched to a gene. CDR3 DNA sequence: TGTGCCAGCAGCCCGGGGCCGGGGGGTTACGAGCAGTACTTC. Translation gives CASSPGPGGYEQYF.

The genes are TRBV5-1 and TRBJ1-1; 8 positions match TRBD1. This CDR3 contains 17 residues. Germline V CDR1 and CDR2: SGHRS, YFSETQ. V shed 2 bases, J shed 0 bases, and the junction held 9 bases outside the gene matches. CDR3 sequence reads: CASSFGTGGAMNTEAFF. In DNA, the CDR3 is TGCGCCAGCAGCTTTGGGACAGGAGGGGCCATGAACACTGAAGCTTTCTTT.

This clone was seen only a few times. The chain links TRBV2 to TRBJ1-3, with a weak D call TRBD1 (6 bases). Trimming stripped 4 bases from V and 1 base from J, with 11 bases between. This CDR3 contains 15 residues. Germline CDR1 and CDR2: SNHLY and FYNNEI. CDR3 bases: TGTGCCAGCAGTGCCGACAGGTTTTCTGGAAACACCATATATTTT. Translation gives CASSADRFSGNTIYF.

The chain carries TRBV18 and TRBJ1-1; 7 bases are shared with TRBD1. The ends lost 0 bases at V and 4 bases at J; junction bases unmatched: 8. The germline gives CDR1 KGHSH, CDR2 LQKENI. This CDR3 is 16 amino acids long. The CDR3 loop reads CASSPPNYRGPTEAFF. For the CDR3, the DNA is TGTGCCAGCTCACCACCGAATTACAGGGGCCCCACTGAAGCTTTCTTT.

A single count supports this clone. The rearrangement joins TRBV15 to TRBJ1-4; 11 nucleotides line up with TRBD1. CDR3 length equals 17 residues. The germline CDR1 and CDR2 sequences are LNHNV and YYDKDF (reference sequence). V gave up 0 bases and J gave up 7 bases; unmatched junction bases: 7. The CDR3 nucleotides read TGTGCCACCAGCAGAGATCCTCTCGGGACAGGGGGTGAAAAACTGTTTTTT. It specifies CATSRDPLGTGGEKLFF.

The chain recombines TRBV18 with TRBJ1-1, with a tentative D call TRBD1 (6 bases). Trimming took off 2 bases at V and 11 bases at J, with 21 bases between the two ends. Germline values: CDR1 KGHSH, CDR2 LQKENI. This CDR3 has 15 residues. The CDR3 nucleotides read TGTGCCAGCTCACCAACCCACAGGGTAGAATCTTCGGCTTTCTTT. It translates to CASSPTHRVESSAFF.

The chain is built from TRBV7-9 and TRBJ1-2; 7 nucleotides agree with TRBD1. Germline V gives CDR1 SEHNR, CDR2 FQNEAQ (reference sequence). The J segment lost 1 base and the V segment lost 4 bases, leaving 0 bases of the junction unmatched. This CDR3 spans 13 amino acids. This CDR3 is CASSWDSNYGYTF. DNA for the CDR3: TGTGCCAGCAGCTGGGACAGTAACTATGGCTACACCTTC.

This clone was detected only once. This chain links TRBV3-1 (or the pseudogene TRBV3-2) with TRBJ1-5; 7 nucleotides line up with TRBD1. Germline assignment: CDR1 LGHDT and CDR2 YNNKEL (reference sequence). The J segment lost 4 bases and the V segment lost 5 bases, leaving 2 bases of the junction unmatched. There are 13 residues in the CDR3. CDR3 sequence (DNA): TGTGCCAGCAGCTGGGGACAGAATCAGCCCCAGCATTTT. Protein sequence: CASSWGQNQPQHF.

V is TRBV25-1 and J is TRBJ1-2; D unclear. Looked up from germline, CDR1 is MGHDK and CDR2 is SYGVNS. The CDR3 consists of 13 residues. Trimming pared 5 bases from V and 4 bases from J, leaving 11 bases between. The CDR3 bases are TGTGCCAGCAGTACGGGGTTCATCTATGGCTACACCTTC. Translation gives CASSTGFIYGYTF.

The rearrangement joins TRBV10-2 to TRBJ1-3; 7 positions match TRBD1. This CDR3 region has 15 residues. The germline V gene encodes CDR1 WSHSY and CDR2 SAAADI. V gave up 6 bases and J gave up 1 base; unmatched junction bases: 6. This chain's CDR3 is CASSDTGVSGNTIYF. CDR3 DNA: TGCGCCAGCAGCGACACAGGGGTTTCTGGAAACACCATATATTTT.

V usage is TRBV11-3 and J usage is TRBJ2-7, with 9 bases aligning to TRBD1. The CDR3 consists of 13 residues. Per the germline V gene, CDR1 is SGHNT and CDR2 is YENEEA. V shed 3 bases and J 6 bases; nucleotides not matched to a gene: 3. DNA of the CDR3: TGTGCCAGCAGCTTGCCGGGACAGGGCGAGCAGTACTTC. It translates to CASSLPGQGEQYF.

A single count supports this clone. The chain joins TRBV9 to TRBJ2-1, with 9 bases that match TRBD2. V was clipped by 4 bases and J by 8 bases; unmatched bases: 16. This CDR3 is 17 amino acids long. The germline V gene encodes CDR1 SGDLS and CDR2 YYNGEE. CDR3 sequence reads: CASSPRLAVYTIDEQFF. The CDR3 bases are TGTGCCAGCAGCCCAAGACTAGCGGTATATACAATCGATGAGCAGTTCTTC.

J is TRBJ2-5 and V is TRBV7-8; 15 bases match TRBD2. Germline CDR1 SGHVS, CDR2 FQNEAQ. This CDR3 has 16 amino acids. Trimming cost V 5 bases and J 6 bases; bases outside gene matches: 7. The CDR3 reads CASSQGLAGGGQTQYF. DNA of the CDR3: TGTGCCAGCAGCCAGGGACTAGCGGGGGGCGGGCAGACCCAGTACTTC.

The J gene is TRBJ1-5, the V gene TRBV5-4, with 10 bases lining up with TRBD1. J gave up 7 bases and V 3 bases, and 1 base lay outside the gene matches. Looked up from germline, CDR1 is SGHNT and CDR2 is YYREEE (reference sequence). The CDR3 consists of 13 residues. The CDR3 DNA follows: TGTGCCAGCAGCTCGGACAGGGGGCAGCCCCAGCATTTT. Translating it yields CASSSDRGQPQHF. The entire variable domain, with the rest obtained from reference TRBV5-4 and TRBJ1-5, is as follows: ETGVTQSPTHLIKTRGQQVTLRCSSQSGHNTVSWYQQALGQGPQFIFQYYREEENGRGNFPPRFSGLQFPNYSSELNVNALELDDSALYLCASSSDRGQPQHFGDGTRLSIL.

The V call is TRBV7-8, the J call TRBJ1-5, with D possibly TRBD1 on 5 matching bases. In germline, CDR1 is SGHVS, CDR2 FQNEAQ. Trimming pared 4 bases from V and 7 bases from J, leaving 14 bases between. This CDR3 is built from 14 residues. This chain's CDR3 is CASSSEGAEQPQHF. CDR3 nucleotides: TGTGCCAGCAGCTCCGAAGGGGCAGAGCAGCCCCAGCATTTT.

This chain uses TRBV9 with TRBJ1-1; 8 nucleotides align to TRBD1. The CDR3 is 15 amino acids. The trim removed 4 bases at V and 5 bases at J, leaving 10 bases unmatched. The germline gives CDR1 SGDLS, CDR2 YYNGEE. CDR3 loop: CASSKIDRGGTEAFF. CDR3 DNA sequence: TGTGCCAGCAGCAAAATTGACAGGGGAGGAACTGAAGCTTTCTTT. The variable domain in full, completed from reference TRBV9 and TRBJ1-1, reads DSGVTQTPKHLITATGQRVTLRCSPRSGDLSVYWYQQSLDQGLQFLIQYYNGEERAKGNILERFSAQQFPDLHSELNLSSLELGDSALYFCASSKIDRGGTEAFFGQGTRLTVV.

The chain carries TRBV28 and TRBJ2-1, with TRBD2 identical over 8 bases. This CDR3 region has 16 residues. The V gene end was trimmed by 6 bases and the J gene end by 3 bases; junction bases not matched to a gene: 10. Germline-derived CDR1 and CDR2 are MDHEN and SYDVKM. CDR3 in amino acids: CASSTGGLGYYNEQFF. In nucleotides, the CDR3 is TGTGCCAGCAGCACGGGGGGACTAGGGTACTACAATGAGCAGTTCTTC. Full variable domain (rest looked up from reference TRBV28 and TRBJ2-1): DVKVTQSSRYLVKRTGEKVFLECVQDMDHENMFWYRQDPGLGLRLIYFSYDVKMKEKGDIPEGYSVSREKKERFSLILESASTNQTSMYLCASSTGGLGYYNEQFFGPGTRLTVL.